The 32 T cell receptor beta chains below were found in one sample sequenced in a study of shared clonotypes between healthy human individuals. TCRdb's table, derived via immunoSEQ multiplex PCR, lists solely in-frame clones and lacks some. This sample carries 400,000 or so clones, 96% of them seen once, and the ten largest clones take about 0.32%. The specimen sequenced was memory CD8+ T cells sorted from blood. Subset: CD45RO+ cells pooled with CCR7-negative TemRA cells. The receptors derive from a man aged 25 to 40 in good health.

This clone was observed a single time. The rearrangement uses TRBV5-4 and TRBJ2-2, with 7 nucleotides matching TRBD2. With 1 base clipped from V and 0 bases from J, the junction kept 0 bases outside the gene matches. The germline V gene has CDR1 SGHNT and CDR2 YYREEE (reference sequence). The CDR3 sequence is 15 residues long. CDR3 coding DNA: TGTGCCAGCAGCTTGACTAGCGCGAACACCGGGGAGCTGTTTTTT. This encodes CASSLTSANTGELFF.

This clone was counted once. The chain is built from TRBV28 and TRBJ2-7; D call uncertain. Between the trimmed V and J ends, which lost 1 base and 0 bases, there was a span of 7 bases. This CDR3 comprises 14 residues. The germline gives CDR1 MDHEN, CDR2 SYDVKM. CDR3 protein: CASSLSVNSYEQYF. CDR3 coding DNA: TGTGCCAGCAGTTTATCTGTGAACTCCTACGAGCAGTACTTC.

The chain links TRBV5-4 to TRBJ2-3, with a tentative D call TRBD1 (6 bases). This CDR3 has 16 residues. Germline-derived CDR1 and CDR2 are SGHNT and YYREEE (reference sequence). Trimming took off 4 bases at V and 1 base at J, with 16 bases between the two ends. The CDR3 region has the DNA TGTGCCAGCAGCCCCAACAGGGTCGGTCGCACAGATACGCAGTATTTT. Residues: CASSPNRVGRTDTQYF.

The count of this clone is one. This chain uses TRBV28 with TRBJ1-1; D not resolved. With 1 base removed from V and 10 bases from J, the gap between germline ends came to 10 bases. The CDR3 is 12 residues long. Per germline, CDR1 MDHEN and CDR2 SYDVKM. DNA for the CDR3: TGTGCCAGCAGTTTATCCCCTTTGGGAGCTTTCTTT. Its translation is CASSLSPLGAFF.

The V call is TRBV5-4, the J call TRBJ2-5; no reliable D call. In germline, CDR1 is SGHNT, CDR2 YYREEE (reference sequence). There are 12 residues in the CDR3. With 0 bases removed from V and 1 base from J, the gap between germline ends came to 1 base. This CDR3 is CASSLAQETQYF. Here the CDR3 DNA reads TGTGCCAGCAGCTTGGCCCAAGAGACCCAGTACTTC. The whole variable domain, filled in from reference TRBV5-4 and TRBJ2-5, reads ETGVTQSPTHLIKTRGQQVTLRCSSQSGHNTVSWYQQALGQGPQFIFQYYREEENGRGNFPPRFSGLQFPNYSSELNVNALELDDSALYLCASSLAQETQYFGPGTRLLVL.

The genes are TRBV6-1 and TRBJ2-5, with TRBD2 identical over 12 bases. The CDR3 is 15 amino acids. The V segment lost 6 bases and the J segment 4 bases; nucleotides outside the gene matches: 6. Germline V gives CDR1 MNHNS, CDR2 SASEGT. In DNA form, the CDR3 reads TGTGCCAGCAGGCTAGCGGGAGGGCCGGGAGAGACCCAGTACTTC. Translated: CASRLAGGPGETQYF.

The chain couples TRBV18 to TRBJ1-4; 7 nucleotides line up with TRBD1. V shed 6 bases, J shed 8 bases, and the junction held 6 bases outside the gene matches. The CDR3 loop spans 13 amino acids. From germline, CDR1 is KGHSH and CDR2 LQKENI. As DNA, the CDR3 is TGTGCCAGCTCGGTACAGGGGAGCGAAAAACTGTTTTTT. Translated: CASSVQGSEKLFF.

This clone was detected once. The chain carries TRBV7-3 and TRBJ2-2, with D tentatively TRBD2 (6 bases). Germline V gene data show CDR1 as SGHTA and CDR2 as FQGTGA. Trimming left V 5 bases short and J 6 bases short, with 19 bases between. The CDR3 runs 16 residues. CDR3 in DNA: TGTGCCAGCAGCCAGGGCGCGGGGAGTCCGCCCGGGGAGCTGTTTTTT. It codes for CASSQGAGSPPGELFF.

The CDR3, as DNA: TGCGCCAGCAGTGTGCACTCCTACGAGCAGTACTTC. Translation gives CASSVHSYEQYF. This chain joins TRBV10-1 and TRBJ2-7; D is undetermined. V shed 4 bases and J shed 0 bases, with 4 bases lying between them. The CDR3 covers 12 residues. Looked up from germline, CDR1 is WNHNN and CDR2 is SYGVQD (reference sequence).

As to this clone: The junction and the germline gene differ at one end; a read error may be behind it. J is TRBJ2-7 and V is TRBV11-2, with 10 bases lining up with TRBD2. The CDR3 has 18 residues. The germline V gene has CDR1 SGHAT and CDR2 FQNNGV. CDR3 sequence: CASSLSLSSGRASNEQYF. CDR3 bases: TGTGCCAGCAGCTTAAGCCTATCGAGCGGGAGGGCCTCCAACGAGCAGTACTTC.

The chain carries TRBV4-1 and TRBJ2-7; the match to TRBD1 covers 11 bases. The ends lost 4 bases at V and 3 bases at J; junction bases unmatched: 5. Germline-derived CDR1 and CDR2 are MGHRA and YSYEKL. CDR3 length equals 15 residues. The CDR3 here is CASSPGQGAFYEQYF. The CDR3 DNA sequence: TGCGCCAGCAGCCCCGGACAGGGGGCCTTCTACGAGCAGTACTTC.

The genes are TRBV18 and TRBJ1-5; weak D call: TRBD1 (5 bases). V lost 2 bases, J lost 5 bases, and 10 bases lay in between. This CDR3 region has 14 residues. The germline CDR1 and CDR2 sequences are KGHSH and LQKENI. The CDR3 here is CASSPSGLDQPQHF. CDR3 DNA: TGTGCCAGCTCACCATCAGGGTTAGATCAGCCCCAGCATTTT.

V usage is TRBV6-5 and J usage is TRBJ2-2; a possible D gene is TRBD2 (6 bases). CDR1 and CDR2 from the germline V gene are MNHEY and SVGAGI. V was pared by 2 bases and J by 5 bases, with 9 bases between. The CDR3 spans 14 residues. Written as DNA, the CDR3 is TGTGCCAGCAGTTACCGACTAGGGACCGGGGAGCTGTTTTTT. It encodes CASSYRLGTGELFF.

V gene TRBV11-2 combines with J gene TRBJ2-1; 8 bases match TRBD1. The length of the CDR3 is 17 residues. Looked up from germline, CDR1 is SGHAT and CDR2 is FQNNGV. Losses at the gene ends were 5 bases for V and 5 bases for J; bases not matched to a gene: 14. CDR3 loop: CASSDPIRRQGNNEQFF. CDR3 coding DNA: TGTGCCAGCAGCGACCCTATCCGGAGACAGGGGAACAATGAGCAGTTCTTC.

The gene calls are TRBV30 and TRBJ1-4; no definite D call. CDR1 and CDR2 from the germline V gene are GTSNPN and SVGIG (reference sequence). This CDR3 spans 14 amino acids. Trimming took 2 bases from V and 0 from J, leaving 7 bases between them. CDR3 coding DNA: TGTGCCTGGAGTATCCCGACAACTAATGAAAAACTGTTTTTT. Its protein product is CAWSIPTTNEKLFF. Variable domain in full (rest from reference TRBV30 and TRBJ1-4): SQTIHQWPATLVQPVGSPLSLECTVEGTSNPNLYWYRQAAGRGLQLLFYSVGIGQISSEVPQNLSASRPQDRQFILSSKKLLLSDSGFYLCAWSIPTTNEKLFFGSGTQLSVL.

The rearrangement links TRBV2 to TRBJ2-7, with D possibly being TRBD2 (5 bases). This CDR3 is 13 amino acids long. V was pared by 7 bases and J by 2 bases, with 12 bases between. Germline lookup yields CDR1 SNHLY and CDR2 FYNNEI. CDR3 in amino acids: CASKAPGTYEQYF. Written as DNA, the CDR3 is TGTGCCAGCAAGGCCCCGGGAACCTACGAGCAGTACTTC.

The CDR3 region is CASRGPGEQYF. Written as DNA, the CDR3 is TGTGCCAGCAGGGGGCCGGGAGAGCAGTACTTC. The V gene is TRBV28, the J gene TRBJ2-7; the D call may be TRBD1 or TRBD2 (5 bases each). Trimming removed 6 bases from V and 7 bases from J, with 10 bases in between. The length of the CDR3 is 11 residues. Per the germline V gene, CDR1 is MDHEN and CDR2 is SYDVKM.

CDR3 amino acids: CASSPTRLAGKEGQTQYF. The CDR3 nucleotides are TGTGCCAGCAGCCCCACGAGACTAGCGGGCAAAGAGGGGCAGACCCAGTACTTC. The V gene is TRBV7-8, the J gene TRBJ2-5; 10 bases align to TRBD2. Germline V lookup: CDR1 SGHVS, CDR2 FQNEAQ. V shed 5 bases, J shed 6 bases, and the junction held 18 bases outside the gene matches. CDR3 size: 18 residues.

This chain uses TRBV5-6 with TRBJ2-7; D is uncertain. Germline values: CDR1 SGHDT, CDR2 YYEEEE. This CDR3 comprises 16 residues. Trimming stripped 3 bases from V and 0 bases from J, with 16 bases between. CDR3 region: CASSSLGLSSSYEQYF. CDR3 coding DNA: TGTGCCAGCAGCTCCTTAGGGCTTTCAAGCTCCTACGAGCAGTACTTC.

This chain uses TRBV2 with TRBJ2-5; D gene ambiguous. V lost 8 bases and J 5 bases, leaving 18 bases between the germline ends. The germline CDR1 and CDR2 sequences are SNHLY and FYNNEI. CDR3 length: 14 amino acids. The CDR3 DNA follows: TGTGCCAGCGGCTGGGCCCGGCCGGAGGAGACCCAGTACTTC. Protein: CASGWARPEETQYF.

The chain employs TRBV5-1 and TRBJ2-5, with TRBD2 as a possible D gene (6 bases). The germline CDR1 and CDR2 sequences are SGHRS and YFSETQ. V lost 4 bases and J lost 3, with 13 bases in between. The CDR3 covers 14 residues. The CDR3 region is CASSPGTPKETQYF. As DNA, the CDR3 is TGCGCCAGCAGCCCCGGGACTCCGAAAGAGACCCAGTACTTC.

V and J are TRBV6-9 and TRBJ2-7; no definite D call. There are 15 residues in the CDR3. Germline values: CDR1 MNHGY, CDR2 SVAAGI. V was shortened by 8 bases and J by 3 bases, with 20 bases between the two germline ends. The CDR3 protein is CASYPPQCPNYEQYF. The CDR3 DNA follows: TGTGCCAGCTACCCCCCACAGTGCCCCAACTACGAGCAGTACTTC.

The rearrangement links TRBV27 to TRBJ2-7; 9 nucleotides agree with TRBD1. Germline V CDR1 and CDR2: MNHEY, SMNVEV (reference sequence). V trimming: 7 bases; J trimming: 1 base; junction bases outside the gene matches: 11. The CDR3 sequence is 16 residues long. The CDR3 sequence is CASKSRRGTGSYEQYF. The CDR3 DNA reads as TGTGCCAGCAAATCTAGGAGAGGGACAGGGTCCTACGAGCAGTACTTC.

This clone was found a few times. CDR3 protein: CASSLLWGNQPQHF. The CDR3 region has the DNA TGTGCCAGCAGCTTGTTGTGGGGGAATCAGCCCCAGCATTTT. J is TRBJ1-5 and V is TRBV5-5; a possible D gene is TRBD1 (5 bases). V was pared by 1 base and J by 4 bases, with 9 bases between. This CDR3 is 14 amino acids long. CDR1 and CDR2 (germline): SGHKS, YYEKEE (reference sequence).

About this clone itself: Mismatch with germline at one junction end may stem from a read error. CDR3 sequence reads: CASSALAGGPYGQYF. CDR3 DNA sequence: TGTGCCAGCAGCGCGTTAGCGGGAGGGCCCTACGGGCAGTACTTC. This sequence joins TRBV13 and TRBJ2-7, with TRBD2 matching 11 bases. The CDR3 runs to 15 residues. CDR1 is PRHDT and CDR2 is FYEKMQ in the germline V gene (reference sequence).

This clone showed up just once. The chain uses TRBV22-1 and TRBJ2-6; the table's D call, TRBD1, has no DNA check behind it. TRBV22-1 is marked as a pseudogene. CDR3 length: 19 residues. CDR3 loop: CPGSAYPGQGAKGANVLTF. The CDR3, as DNA: TGTCCTGGGAGCGCATACCCGGGACAGGGGGCGAAAGGGGCCAACGTCCTGACTTTC.

The chain has TRBV7-2 and TRBJ2-7; no clear D gene. Deletions cut 1 base from V and 4 bases from J, with 14 bases between. The CDR3 has 15 residues. Germline lookup yields CDR1 SGHTA and CDR2 FQGNSA. The CDR3 coding sequence is TGTGCCAGCAGCTTAGTGTCCACCCCCTTTTACGAGCAGTACTTC. It yields the protein CASSLVSTPFYEQYF.

The genes are TRBV15 and TRBJ2-5; 10 bases fit TRBD2. The CDR3 extends over 16 amino acids. In germline, CDR1 is LNHNV, CDR2 YYDKDF (reference sequence). V dropped 1 base and J dropped 2; count of bases not matched to a gene: 4. The CDR3 DNA follows: TGTGCCACCAGCAGAGTACCAGCGGGAGGGCAAGAGACCCAGTACTTC. The encoded protein is CATSRVPAGGQETQYF. Drawing the rest from reference TRBV15 and TRBJ2-5, the complete variable domain is DAMVIQNPRYQVTQFGKPVTLSCSQTLNHNVMYWYQQKSSQAPKLLFHYYDKDFNNEADTPDNFQSRRPNTSFCFLDIRSPGLGDTAMYLCATSRVPAGGQETQYFGPGTRLLVL.

V usage is TRBV5-1 and J usage is TRBJ1-4; D call uncertain. The CDR3 has 15 amino acids. V dropped 5 bases and J dropped 5 bases, with 16 bases sitting between them. Germline V gives CDR1 SGHRS, CDR2 YFSETQ. Written as DNA, the CDR3 is TGCGCCAGCAGTACCCACCCGGGCGTAAATGAAAAACTGTTTTTT. Its translation: CASSTHPGVNEKLFF.

The V call is TRBV5-6, the J call TRBJ2-7; 10 bases align to TRBD2. CDR1 is SGHDT and CDR2 is YYEEEE in the germline V gene. The junction had 15 bases not matched to a gene; V was cut back by 6 bases and J by 9 bases. The CDR3 loop spans 15 amino acids. For the CDR3, the DNA is TGTGCCAGCAAGAGAGCGGGAGGGCTGGCATTCGGGCAGTACTTC. Translation: CASKRAGGLAFGQYF.

The chain recombines TRBV4-2 with TRBJ2-5; D is possibly TRBD2 (5 bases). Germline V gives CDR1 LGHNA, CDR2 YNFKEQ. Trimming stripped 0 bases from V and 2 bases from J, with 10 bases between. The CDR3 is made up of 15 amino acids. The CDR3 protein is CASSQDDTRQETQYF. In nucleotides, the CDR3 is TGTGCCAGCAGCCAAGATGACACTAGGCAAGAGACCCAGTACTTC.

This sequence joins TRBV2 and TRBJ1-2; D is unclear. The CDR3 runs to 13 residues. Trimming shortened V by 5 bases and J by 8 bases, and 15 bases separated the two germline ends. CDR1 is SNHLY and CDR2 is FYNNEI in the germline V gene. The CDR3 nucleotides are TGTGCCAGCAGTACAGACCTCCGTACAGGCTACACCTTC. Translating gives CASSTDLRTGYTF.